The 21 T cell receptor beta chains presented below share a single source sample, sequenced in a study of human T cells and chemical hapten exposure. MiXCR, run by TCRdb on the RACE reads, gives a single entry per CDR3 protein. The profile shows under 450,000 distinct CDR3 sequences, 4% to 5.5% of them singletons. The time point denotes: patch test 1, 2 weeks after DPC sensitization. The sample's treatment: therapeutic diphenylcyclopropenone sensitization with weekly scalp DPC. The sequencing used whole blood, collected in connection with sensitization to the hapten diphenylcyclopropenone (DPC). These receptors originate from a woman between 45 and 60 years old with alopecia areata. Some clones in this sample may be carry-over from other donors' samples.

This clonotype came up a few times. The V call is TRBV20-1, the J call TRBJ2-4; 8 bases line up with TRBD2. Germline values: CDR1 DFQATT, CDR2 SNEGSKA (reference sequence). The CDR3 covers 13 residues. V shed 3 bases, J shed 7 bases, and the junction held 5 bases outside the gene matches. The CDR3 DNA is TGCAGTGCTAGCGGGGGGGGTGAGAACATTCAGTACTTC. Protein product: CSASGGGENIQYF.

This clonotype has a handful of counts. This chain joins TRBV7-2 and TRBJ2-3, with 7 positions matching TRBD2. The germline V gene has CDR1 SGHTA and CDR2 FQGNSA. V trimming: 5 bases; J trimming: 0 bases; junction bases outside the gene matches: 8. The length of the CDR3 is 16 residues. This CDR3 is CASSPVGSGSTDTQYF. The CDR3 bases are TGTGCCAGCAGCCCTGTTGGTAGCGGGAGCACAGATACGCAGTATTTT.

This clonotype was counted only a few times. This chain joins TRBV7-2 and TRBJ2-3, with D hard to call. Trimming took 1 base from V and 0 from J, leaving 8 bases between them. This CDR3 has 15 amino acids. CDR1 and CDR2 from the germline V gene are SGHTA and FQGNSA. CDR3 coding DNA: TGTGCCAGCAGCTTAGAACTGGGTAGCACAGATACGCAGTATTTT. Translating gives CASSLELGSTDTQYF.

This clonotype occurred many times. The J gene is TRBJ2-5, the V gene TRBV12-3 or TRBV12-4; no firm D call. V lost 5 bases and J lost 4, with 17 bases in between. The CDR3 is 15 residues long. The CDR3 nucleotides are TGTGCCAGCAGTCCCCTCCAGTTGACGGGAGAGACCCAGTACTTC. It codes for CASSPLQLTGETQYF.

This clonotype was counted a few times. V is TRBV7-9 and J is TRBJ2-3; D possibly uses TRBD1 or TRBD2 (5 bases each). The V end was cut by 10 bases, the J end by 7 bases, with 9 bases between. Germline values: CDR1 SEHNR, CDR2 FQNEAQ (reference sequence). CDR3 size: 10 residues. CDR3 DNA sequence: TGTGCCAAGGGACGCAATACGCAGTATTTT. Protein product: CAKGRNTQYF.

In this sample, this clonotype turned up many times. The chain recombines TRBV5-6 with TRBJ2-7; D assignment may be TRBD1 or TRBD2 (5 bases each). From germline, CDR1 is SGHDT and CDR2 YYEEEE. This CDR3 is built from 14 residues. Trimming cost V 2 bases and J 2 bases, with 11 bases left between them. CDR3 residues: CASSLYTGPYEQYF. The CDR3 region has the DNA TGTGCCAGCAGCTTATACACGGGGCCCTACGAGCAGTACTTC. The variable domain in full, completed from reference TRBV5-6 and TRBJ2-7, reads DAGVTQSPTHLIKTRGQQVTLRCSPKSGHDTVSWYQQALGQGPQFIFQYYEEEERQRGNFPDRFSGHQFPNYSSELNVNALLLGDSALYLCASSLYTGPYEQYFGPGTRLTVT.

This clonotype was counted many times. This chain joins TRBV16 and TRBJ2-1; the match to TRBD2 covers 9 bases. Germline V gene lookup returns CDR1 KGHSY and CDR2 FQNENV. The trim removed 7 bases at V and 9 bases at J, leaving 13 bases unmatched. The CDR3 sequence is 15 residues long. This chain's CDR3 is CASTRVVAGEGEQFF. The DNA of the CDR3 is TGTGCCAGCACCCGCGTAGTAGCGGGAGAAGGTGAGCAGTTCTTC. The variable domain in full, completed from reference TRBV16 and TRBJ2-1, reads GEEVAQTPKHLVRGEGQKAKLYCAPIKGHSYVFWYQQVLKNEFKFLISFQNENVFDETGMPKERFSAKCLPNSPCSLEIQATKLEDSAVYFCASTRVVAGEGEQFFGPGTRLTVL.

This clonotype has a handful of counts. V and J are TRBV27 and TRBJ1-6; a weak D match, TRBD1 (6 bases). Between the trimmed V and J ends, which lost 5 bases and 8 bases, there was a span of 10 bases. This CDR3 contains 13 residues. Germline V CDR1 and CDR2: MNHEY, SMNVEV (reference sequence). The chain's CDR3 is CASSTEGDSPLHF. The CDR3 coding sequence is TGTGCCAGCAGTACCGAGGGGGATTCACCCCTCCACTTT.

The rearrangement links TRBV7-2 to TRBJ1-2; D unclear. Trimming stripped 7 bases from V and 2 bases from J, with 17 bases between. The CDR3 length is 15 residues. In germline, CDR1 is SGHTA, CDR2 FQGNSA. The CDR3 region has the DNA TGTGCCAGCATCCCCCAGATCGGAATGAACTATGGCTACACCTTC. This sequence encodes CASIPQIGMNYGYTF.

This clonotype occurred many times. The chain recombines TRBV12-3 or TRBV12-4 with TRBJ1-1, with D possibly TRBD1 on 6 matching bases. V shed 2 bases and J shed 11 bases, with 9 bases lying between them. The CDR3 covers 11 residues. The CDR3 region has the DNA TGTGCCAGCAGTTTAACAGGGATGGCTTTCTTT. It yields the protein CASSLTGMAFF.

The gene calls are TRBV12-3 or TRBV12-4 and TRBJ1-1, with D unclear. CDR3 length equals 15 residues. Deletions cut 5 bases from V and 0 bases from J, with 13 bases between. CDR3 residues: CASSGERVMNTEAFF. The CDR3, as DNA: TGTGCCAGCAGTGGAGAGCGGGTTATGAACACTGAAGCTTTCTTT.

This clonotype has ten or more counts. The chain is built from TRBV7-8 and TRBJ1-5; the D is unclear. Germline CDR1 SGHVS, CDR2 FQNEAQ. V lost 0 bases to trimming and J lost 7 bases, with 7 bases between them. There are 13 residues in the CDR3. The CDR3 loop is CASSLAIGQPQHF. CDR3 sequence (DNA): TGTGCCAGCAGCTTAGCGATCGGGCAGCCCCAGCATTTT.

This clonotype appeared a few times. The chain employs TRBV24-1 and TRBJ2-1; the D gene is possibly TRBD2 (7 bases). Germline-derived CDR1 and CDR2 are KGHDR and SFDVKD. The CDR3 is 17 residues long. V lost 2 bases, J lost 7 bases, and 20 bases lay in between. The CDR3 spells CATSDWGLAEVGNEQFF. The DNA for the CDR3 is TGTGCCACCAGTGATTGGGGGCTAGCGGAGGTAGGAAATGAGCAGTTCTTC.

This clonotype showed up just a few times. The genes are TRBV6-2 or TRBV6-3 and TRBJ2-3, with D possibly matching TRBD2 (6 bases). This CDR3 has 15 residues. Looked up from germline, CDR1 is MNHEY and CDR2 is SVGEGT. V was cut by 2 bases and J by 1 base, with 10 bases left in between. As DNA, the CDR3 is TGTGCCAGCAGTTACGAGGGAGGTCGCACAGATACGCAGTATTTT. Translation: CASSYEGGRTDTQYF.

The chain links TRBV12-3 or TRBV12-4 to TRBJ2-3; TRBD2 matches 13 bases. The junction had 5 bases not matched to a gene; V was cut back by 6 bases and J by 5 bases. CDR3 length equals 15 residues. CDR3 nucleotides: TGTGCCAGCAGACGGACTAGCGGGGGAAAAGATACGCAGTATTTT. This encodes CASRRTSGGKDTQYF.

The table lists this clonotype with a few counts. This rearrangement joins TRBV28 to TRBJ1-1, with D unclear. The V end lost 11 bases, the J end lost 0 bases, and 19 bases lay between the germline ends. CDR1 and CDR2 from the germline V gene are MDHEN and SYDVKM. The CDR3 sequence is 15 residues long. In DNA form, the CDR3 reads TGTGCCTCAGAGGGCCCTTCACAGTTGAACACTGAAGCTTTCTTT. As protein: CASEGPSQLNTEAFF.

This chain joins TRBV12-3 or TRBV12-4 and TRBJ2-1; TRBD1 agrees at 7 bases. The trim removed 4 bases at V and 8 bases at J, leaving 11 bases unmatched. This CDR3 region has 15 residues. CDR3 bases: TGTGCCAGCAGTTCCCCAGGGGGTCTGTACGATGAGCAGTTCTTC. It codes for CASSSPGGLYDEQFF.

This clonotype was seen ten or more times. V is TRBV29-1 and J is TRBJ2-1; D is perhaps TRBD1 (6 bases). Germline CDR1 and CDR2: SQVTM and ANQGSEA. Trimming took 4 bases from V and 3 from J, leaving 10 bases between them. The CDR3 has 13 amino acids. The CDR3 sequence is CSVGWDNYNEQFF. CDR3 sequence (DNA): TGCAGCGTTGGGTGGGACAACTACAATGAGCAGTTCTTC.

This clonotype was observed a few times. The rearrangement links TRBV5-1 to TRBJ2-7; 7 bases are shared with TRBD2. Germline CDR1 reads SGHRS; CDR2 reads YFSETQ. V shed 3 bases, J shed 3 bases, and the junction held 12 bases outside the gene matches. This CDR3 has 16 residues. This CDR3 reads CASSSREAGGNYEQYF. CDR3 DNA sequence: TGCGCCAGCAGCTCTCGGGAGGCAGGAGGCAACTACGAGCAGTACTTC. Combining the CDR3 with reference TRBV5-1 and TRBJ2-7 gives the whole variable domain KAGVTQTPRYLIKTRGQQVTLSCSPISGHRSVSWYQQTPGQGLQFLFEYFSETQRNKGNFPGRFSGRQFSNSRSEMNVSTLELGDSALYLCASSSREAGGNYEQYFGPGTRLTVT.

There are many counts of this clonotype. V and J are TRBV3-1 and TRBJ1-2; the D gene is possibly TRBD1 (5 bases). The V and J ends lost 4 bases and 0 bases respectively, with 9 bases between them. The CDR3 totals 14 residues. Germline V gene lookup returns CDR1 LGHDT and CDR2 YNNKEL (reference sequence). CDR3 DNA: TGTGCCAGCAGCCTCCGGACAACTAACTATGGCTACACCTTC. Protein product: CASSLRTTNYGYTF. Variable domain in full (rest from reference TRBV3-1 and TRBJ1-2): DTAVSQTPKYLVTQMGNDKSIKCEQNLGHDTMYWYKQDSKKFLKIMFSYNNKELIINETVPNRFSPKSPDKAHLNLHINSLELGDSAVYFCASSLRTTNYGYTFGSGTRLTVV.

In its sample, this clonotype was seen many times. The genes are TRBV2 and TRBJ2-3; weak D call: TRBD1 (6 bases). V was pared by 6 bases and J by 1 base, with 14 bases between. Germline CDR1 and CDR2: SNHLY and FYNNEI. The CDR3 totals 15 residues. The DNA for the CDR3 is TGTGCCAGCAGGTTACAGGGCCTCGGCACAGATACGCAGTATTTT. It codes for CASRLQGLGTDTQYF.